This T cell receptor (beta chain) was found in a study of cytomegalovirus exposure and HLA in healthy donors. At the level of the study: Early released data comprised around 80 million unique TCRs from HLA-typed donors. Overall study results and limits: A prior analysis recorded that most TCR beta V segments were productive about 87% or about 30% of the time.

Remarks on this clone: Its antigen remains unidentified.

This CDR3 has 14 residues. Germline CDR1 MNHEY, CDR2 SMNVEV (reference sequence). V shed 2 bases and J shed 4 bases, with 11 bases lying between them. Primers: 60 Vbeta forward and 13 Jbeta reverse. TCRdb's copy holds only in-frame clones and misses some; the assay was immunoSEQ multiplex PCR. The sample lists approximately 56,000 clones, 72% occurring once. Material for sequencing was PBMCs. The chain recombines TRBV27 with TRBJ1-2, with a tentative D call TRBD1 (5 bases). This clonotype was sampled from a woman between 45 and 65 years old in good health and CMV-seropositive. CDR3 region: CASSLEPGFYGYTF. DNA of the CDR3: TGTGCCAGCAGTTTAGAGCCAGGGTTCTATGGCTACACCTTC.